Below, one T cell receptor (beta chain) is given with its context. The V end lost 4 bases, the J end lost 15 bases, and 16 bases lay between the germline ends. This CDR3 has 12 amino acids. Germline V gives CDR1 SNHLY, CDR2 FYNNEI. The sample belongs to a study of control samples from healthy donors and cancer patients. The repertoire was sequenced with immunoSEQ multiplex PCR; TCRdb's copy has only in-frame clones and lacks some. The sample yields some 220,000 clones, 90% to 95% seen once. Sample: blood. This TCR was recovered from a man aged 45-60 years in good health. The chain employs TRBV2 and TRBJ2-4; the D gene could be TRBD1 or TRBD2 (5 bases each). The CDR3 reads CASSGLGVLGYF. CDR3 nucleotide sequence: TGTGCCAGCAGTGGCTTGGGGGTTCTCGGGTACTTC.